This T cell receptor (beta chain) comes out of a study of cytomegalovirus exposure and HLA in healthy donors. Study-wide findings and caveats: In a later analysis, compared with equally common non-associated chains, HLA-associated beta chains were more expanded. Highest at DRB1 and lowest at HLA-C, TCR association rates differed among HLA loci in a later analysis. The dataset shows that most TCR sequences were rare, while some public TCRs occurred in many donors. Excluded: some indistinguishable V segments such as TRBV6-2 and TRBV6-3.

Germline V lookup: CDR1 MNHEY, CDR2 SMNVEV (reference sequence). This CDR3 spans 15 amino acids. The germline V and J ends were trimmed by 5 bases and 1 base, with 12 bases remaining between them. PCR involved 60 Vbeta and 13 Jbeta primers. TCRdb keeps only in-frame clones here, not all; method: immunoSEQ multiplex PCR. The sample lists around 120,000 clones; around 82% were seen once. Worth noting for this clone: The target antigen is unknown.

The sample comprised PBMCs. The chain is built from TRBV27 and TRBJ1-5, with a tentative D call TRBD1 (6 bases). The clonotype originates from a boy between 10 and 17 years old in good health and CMV-seronegative. The CDR3 region is CASSPQGVSNQPQHF. DNA of the CDR3: TGTGCCAGCAGTCCACAGGGTGTCAGCAATCAGCCCCAGCATTTT.